This T cell receptor beta chain was recovered during a study of blood T cells in healthy people across ages. Findings and caveats of the study: Per-million-T-cell TCR beta diversity fell roughly linearly with age.

Note on this clonotype: Its target is unknown.

With a J-beta primer mix and a sample-barcoded 5' primer, a second PCR ran roughly 6 to 11 cycles. TCRdb reprocessed the 5' RACE reads with MiXCR, giving one entry per CDR3 protein. The repertoire has more than 1,400,000 distinct CDR3 sequences, approximately 40% of them found once; the top ten carry roughly 7.7%. Germline CDR1 is KGHSH and CDR2 is LQKENI. The CDR3 consists of 15 residues. The sequence came from a young woman in good health. This sequence joins TRBV18 and TRBJ2-1; perhaps TRBD2 as D (5 bases). The closer fit of TRBJ2-7 to the DNA end suggests the J call may be wrong. What was sequenced was blood. Written as DNA, the CDR3 is TGTGCCAGCTCACAAACCGCTAGCTTATACAATGAGCAGTACTTC. It is translated as CASSQTASLYNEQYF.